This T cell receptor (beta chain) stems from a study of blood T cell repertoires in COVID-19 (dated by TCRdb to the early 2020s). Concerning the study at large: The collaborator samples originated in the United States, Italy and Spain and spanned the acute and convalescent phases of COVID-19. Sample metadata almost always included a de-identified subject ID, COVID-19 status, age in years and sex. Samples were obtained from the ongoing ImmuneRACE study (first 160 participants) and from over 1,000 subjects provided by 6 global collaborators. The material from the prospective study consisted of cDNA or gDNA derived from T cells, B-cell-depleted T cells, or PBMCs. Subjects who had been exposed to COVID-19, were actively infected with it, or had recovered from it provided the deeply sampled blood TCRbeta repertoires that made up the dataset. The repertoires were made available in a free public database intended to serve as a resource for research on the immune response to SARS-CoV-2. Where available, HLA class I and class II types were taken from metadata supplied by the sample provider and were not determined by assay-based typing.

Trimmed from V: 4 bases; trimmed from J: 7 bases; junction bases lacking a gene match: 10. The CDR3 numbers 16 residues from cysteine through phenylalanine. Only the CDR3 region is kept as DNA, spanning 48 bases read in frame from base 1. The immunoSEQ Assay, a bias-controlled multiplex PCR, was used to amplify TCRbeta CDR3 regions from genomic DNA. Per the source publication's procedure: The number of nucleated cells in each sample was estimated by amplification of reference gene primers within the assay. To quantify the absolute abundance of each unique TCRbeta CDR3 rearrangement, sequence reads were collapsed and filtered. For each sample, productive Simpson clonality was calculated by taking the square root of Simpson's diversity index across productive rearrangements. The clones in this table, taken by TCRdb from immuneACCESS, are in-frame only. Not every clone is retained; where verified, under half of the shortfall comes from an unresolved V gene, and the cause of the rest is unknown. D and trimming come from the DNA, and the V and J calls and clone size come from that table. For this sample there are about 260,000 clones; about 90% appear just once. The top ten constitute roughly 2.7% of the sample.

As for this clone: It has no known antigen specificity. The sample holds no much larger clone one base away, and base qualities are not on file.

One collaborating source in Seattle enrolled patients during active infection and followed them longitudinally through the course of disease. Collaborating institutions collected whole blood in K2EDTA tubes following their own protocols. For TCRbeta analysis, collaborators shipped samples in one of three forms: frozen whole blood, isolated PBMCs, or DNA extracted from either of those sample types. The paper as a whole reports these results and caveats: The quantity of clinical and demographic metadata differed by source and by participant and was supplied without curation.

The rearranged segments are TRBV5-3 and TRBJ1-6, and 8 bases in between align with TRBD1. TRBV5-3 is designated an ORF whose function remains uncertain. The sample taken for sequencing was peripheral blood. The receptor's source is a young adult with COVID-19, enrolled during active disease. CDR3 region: CARSPTYRGRNSPLHF. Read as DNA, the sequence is TGTGCCAGAAGCCCAACTTACAGGGGGAGGAATTCACCCCTCCACTTT.